This T cell receptor (beta chain) was captured in a study of T cell responses to AZD1222 COVID-19 vaccine. Study-wide findings and caveats: Repertoires were sampled only after the peak T cell response.

The CDR3 covers 13 residues. V was cut by 8 bases and J by 5 bases, with 12 bases left in between. Sequenced by immunoSEQ multiplex PCR; TCRdb stores in-frame clones only, minus some. The sample shows roughly 200,000 clones, over 85% of them seen only once. As concerns this clone: Its specificity is unknown.

The chain uses TRBV12-3 or TRBV12-4 and TRBJ2-2; D unresolved. The sequence derives from an adult who received the MenACWY meningococcal vaccine as a control. The source material was peripheral blood, sampled 28 days after the second dose of the MenACWY control vaccine. The chain's CDR3 is CASVPLKTGELFF. The CDR3, as DNA: TGTGCCAGCGTCCCTTTGAAGACCGGGGAGCTGTTTTTT.